These 22 T cell receptor beta chains came from one sample sequenced in a study of T cells in Graves' hyperthyroidism and ophthalmopathy. The investigators amplified TCR beta CDR3 regions from RNA transcripts. HTBI primers drove first-round RT-PCR of the TCR CDR3. TCRdb processed the multiplex PCR reads anew with MiXCR; each CDR3 protein has one entry. The sample includes about 520,000 distinct CDR3 sequences, approximately 24% of them seen just once. The sample was blood. The source of these receptors is a woman under 40 with Graves' ophthalmopathy.

V gene TRBV15 combines with J gene TRBJ2-5, with D possibly TRBD2 on 6 matching bases. The length of the CDR3 is 14 residues. V was clipped by 3 bases and J by 7 bases, with 15 bases between them. In germline, CDR1 is LNHNV, CDR2 YYDKDF (reference sequence). The CDR3 nucleotides are TGTGCCACCAGCAGCCAAGAGTGGAGGGGGACCCAGTACTTC. Protein product: CATSSQEWRGTQYF.

This clonotype was counted at least ten times. This rearrangement joins TRBV29-1 to TRBJ1-2, with 8 bases fitting TRBD1. The CDR3 is 14 residues long. V shed 2 bases, J shed 3 bases, and the junction held 5 bases outside the gene matches. Germline V gives CDR1 SQVTM, CDR2 ANQGSEA. DNA for the CDR3: TGCAGCGTTGAATCGGACAGGGACGACTATGGCTACACCTTC. Protein: CSVESDRDDYGYTF.

The V call is TRBV2, the J call TRBJ2-7, with TRBD1 identical over 11 bases. V lost 8 bases and J lost 4; bases outside the gene matches: 4. The length of the CDR3 is 13 residues. CDR1 and CDR2 (germline): SNHLY, FYNNEI. The CDR3 is CASVRDRGYEQYF. In nucleotides, the CDR3 is TGTGCCAGCGTCCGGGACAGGGGGTACGAGCAGTACTTC.

This clonotype has ten or more counts. The chain joins TRBV27 to TRBJ2-5; D perhaps matches TRBD1 (5 bases). The CDR3 loop spans 16 amino acids. The V end lost 0 bases, the J end lost 2 bases, and 13 bases lay between the germline ends. Germline assignment: CDR1 MNHEY and CDR2 SMNVEV (reference sequence). CDR3 bases: TGTGCCAGCAGTTTATCGGGCTTCAGGGCTCAAGAGACCCAGTACTTC. This translates into CASSLSGFRAQETQYF.

This clonotype was counted many times. The gene calls are TRBV15 and TRBJ1-5, with TRBD1 matching over 9 bases. CDR3 length: 14 residues. The V segment lost 8 bases and the J segment 7 bases; nucleotides outside the gene matches: 9. CDR1 is LNHNV, CDR2 YYDKDF, per germline (reference sequence). CDR3 sequence reads: CATSGTGSRQPQHF. The CDR3, as DNA: TGTGCCACCTCCGGGACAGGGTCGCGCCAGCCCCAGCATTTT.

The table lists this clonotype with many counts. The CDR3 here is CASSKTGSTGELFF. The CDR3 DNA follows: TGTGCCAGCAGTAAAACAGGGTCGACCGGGGAGCTGTTTTTT. This chain links TRBV2 with TRBJ2-2; a possible D gene is TRBD1 (6 bases). The CDR3 spans 14 residues. Per the germline V gene, CDR1 is SNHLY and CDR2 is FYNNEI. Trimming removed 5 bases from V and 5 bases from J, with 12 bases in between.

As DNA, the CDR3 is TGCAGTGCTAGAAGGCAGCGGGGTGTCTCCTACGAGCAGTACTTC. Amino acid sequence: CSARRQRGVSYEQYF. V is TRBV20-1 and J is TRBJ2-7; TRBD2 matches 7 bases. The CDR3 is 15 residues long. V dropped 2 bases and J dropped 0; count of bases not matched to a gene: 7. Germline lookup yields CDR1 DFQATT and CDR2 SNEGSKA (reference sequence).

This clonotype showed up many times. This rearrangement joins TRBV7-8 to TRBJ1-2; the match to TRBD1 covers 9 bases. After removal of 3 bases from V and 3 bases from J, the junction contained 5 bases not matched to a gene. The CDR3 contains 15 residues. The germline CDR1 and CDR2 sequences are SGHVS and FQNEAQ. CDR3 sequence (DNA): TGTGCCAGCAGCTTGGGACAGGGCGGATACTATGGCTACACCTTC. Its protein is CASSLGQGGYYGYTF. Full variable domain (missing parts from reference TRBV7-8 and TRBJ1-2): GAGVSQSPRYKVAKRGQDVALRCDPISGHVSLFWYQQALGQGPEFLTYFQNEAQLDKSGLPSDRFFAERPEGSVSTLKIQRTQQEDSAVYLCASSLGQGGYYGYTFGSGTRLTVV.

This clonotype occurred many times. This chain links TRBV15 with TRBJ1-2; possibly TRBD1 for D (5 bases). The germline V gene has CDR1 LNHNV and CDR2 YYDKDF (reference sequence). The CDR3 runs to 17 residues. Trimming shortened V by 3 bases and J by 4 bases, and 21 bases separated the two germline ends. This CDR3 is CATSSVLWTQLPYGYTF. For the CDR3, the DNA is TGTGCCACCAGCAGCGTGCTCTGGACACAACTCCCCTATGGCTACACCTTC.

This clonotype was seen many times. The chain links TRBV6-2 or TRBV6-3 to TRBJ2-7, with 10 bases fitting TRBD2. V was clipped by 4 bases and J by 6 bases; unmatched bases: 9. The CDR3 length is 15 residues. Per germline, CDR1 MNHEY and CDR2 SVGEGT. The CDR3: CASSFQAGGLREQYF. As DNA, the CDR3 is TGTGCCAGCAGTTTCCAAGCGGGGGGGCTACGCGAGCAGTACTTC.

This clonotype was picked up a small number of times. The CDR3 DNA sequence: TGTGCCAGCAGCCAGGACGGACAGTCCTTGACGGTGGAGCAGTACTTC. It codes for CASSQDGQSLTVEQYF. The chain is built from TRBV4-2 and TRBJ2-7; a possible D gene is TRBD1 (6 bases). The CDR3 contains 16 residues. The V and J ends lost 3 bases and 7 bases respectively, with 22 bases between them. Germline V gene lookup returns CDR1 LGHNA and CDR2 YNFKEQ.

This clonotype was seen repeatedly, ten times or more. One end of the junction fails to match germline, which may point to a read error. The chain recombines TRBV7-2 with TRBJ2-7; 10 nucleotides match TRBD1. Germline V gene data show CDR1 as SGHTA and CDR2 as FQGNSA. The CDR3 spans 16 residues. Here the CDR3 reads CASSIAGTGVSYEQYF. As DNA, the CDR3 is TGTGCCAGCAGCATAGCCGGGACAGGGGTCTCCTACGAGCAGTACTTC.

The chain joins TRBV7-9 to TRBJ2-5, with D unresolved. The CDR3 runs 13 residues. CDR1 and CDR2 from the germline V gene are SEHNR and FQNEAQ (reference sequence). V dropped 8 bases and J dropped 6 bases, with 16 bases sitting between them. The CDR3 protein is CASGKGAGQTQYF. CDR3 coding DNA: TGTGCCAGCGGAAAAGGAGCTGGACAGACCCAGTACTTC.

This clonotype was counted many times. This sequence joins TRBV2 and TRBJ2-5, with 9 positions matching TRBD1. The CDR3 sequence is 15 residues long. CDR1 and CDR2 from the germline V gene are SNHLY and FYNNEI. V trimming: 4 bases; J trimming: 3 bases; junction bases outside the gene matches: 6. The CDR3 loop is CASSGGTGGEETQYF. The CDR3 nucleotides are TGTGCCAGCAGTGGGGGCACAGGGGGCGAAGAGACCCAGTACTTC.

There are many counts of this clonotype. The junction departs from the called germline gene at one end, perhaps through a read error. The CDR3 loop is CSAREGGEGETQYF. The CDR3 DNA reads as TGCAGTGCCAGAGAGGGGGGGGAGGGAGAGACCCAGTACTTC. The gene calls are TRBV20-1 and TRBJ2-5, with D tentatively TRBD2 (7 bases). Germline CDR1 and CDR2: DFQATT and SNEGSKA (reference sequence). This CDR3 is 14 amino acids long.

This clonotype has just one count. The chain carries TRBV7-3 and TRBJ1-5, with D possibly TRBD1 on 5 matching bases. Per germline, CDR1 SGHTA and CDR2 FQGTGA. V dropped 2 bases and J dropped 11 bases, with 10 bases sitting between them. This CDR3 contains 12 residues. In DNA, the CDR3 is TGTGCCAGCAGCTTAGATCGGGGGTCCCAGCATTTT. It specifies CASSLDRGSQHF.

There are many counts of this clonotype. The gene calls are TRBV28 and TRBJ1-1; 7 bases agree with TRBD1. Per the germline V gene, CDR1 is MDHEN and CDR2 is SYDVKM. CDR3 length equals 15 residues. Trimming cost V 5 bases and J 7 bases; bases outside gene matches: 13. The CDR3 loop is CASSPRQGGAVEAFF. CDR3 coding DNA: TGTGCCAGCAGTCCCCGACAGGGAGGAGCAGTTGAAGCTTTCTTT.

This sequence joins TRBV28 and TRBJ2-7, with TRBD2 matching 10 bases. Germline CDR1 is MDHEN and CDR2 is SYDVKM. This CDR3 has 16 amino acids. J was trimmed by 4 bases and V by 2 bases; bases with no gene match: 8. Here the CDR3 reads CASSLPRASGSYEQYF. As DNA, the CDR3 is TGTGCCAGCAGTTTACCTCGGGCTAGCGGGAGTTACGAGCAGTACTTC.

In regard to this clonotype: A much larger clone sits a single nucleotide away, making a read error possible. This CDR3 is CASSYRTGDEQETQDF. CDR3 nucleotide sequence: TGTGCCAGCAGTTACAGGACAGGGGATGAGCAAGAGACCCAGGACTTC. The chain uses TRBV6-7 and TRBJ2-5; TRBD1 agrees at 9 bases. TRBV6-7 is an open reading frame whose function is uncertain. The CDR3 runs to 16 residues.

V is TRBV19 and J is TRBJ2-5; 9 bases fit TRBD2. CDR1 is LNHDA and CDR2 is SQIVND in the germline V gene (reference sequence). The CDR3 runs 15 residues. The J segment lost 4 bases and the V segment lost 8 bases, leaving 11 bases of the junction unmatched. CDR3 in amino acids: CASGAAGGHGETQYF. CDR3 nucleotide sequence: TGTGCCAGTGGGGCCGCGGGGGGGCATGGAGAGACCCAGTACTTC.

The chain employs TRBV6-1 and TRBJ1-1; tentatively, D is TRBD1 (5 bases). V was shortened by 4 bases and J by 2 bases, with 8 bases between the two germline ends. Germline-derived CDR1 and CDR2 are MNHNS and SASEGT. The CDR3 contains 13 residues. In nucleotides, the CDR3 is TGTGCCAGCAGTGGGACAAGCAACACTGAAGCTTTCTTT. This codes for CASSGTSNTEAFF.

This clonotype was counted ten times or more. V gene TRBV29-1 combines with J gene TRBJ1-1; D uncertain. The CDR3 runs to 13 residues. Trimming left V 6 bases short and J 2 bases short, with 13 bases between. The germline CDR1 and CDR2 sequences are SQVTM and ANQGSEA. CDR3 coding DNA: TGCAGCGTGGCCCTCCAGGCTAACACTGAAGCTTTCTTT. The encoded protein is CSVALQANTEAFF.